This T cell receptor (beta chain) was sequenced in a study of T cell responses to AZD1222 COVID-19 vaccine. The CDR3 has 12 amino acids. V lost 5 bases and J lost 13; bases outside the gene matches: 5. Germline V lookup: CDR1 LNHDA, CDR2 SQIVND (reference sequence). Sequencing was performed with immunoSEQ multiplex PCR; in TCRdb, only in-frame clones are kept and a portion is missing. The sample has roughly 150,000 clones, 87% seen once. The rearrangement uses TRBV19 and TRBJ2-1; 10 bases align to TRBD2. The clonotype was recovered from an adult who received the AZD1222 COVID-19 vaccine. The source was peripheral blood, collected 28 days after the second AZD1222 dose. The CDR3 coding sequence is TGTGCCAGTAGTCCCCGGACTAGCGGCCAGTTCTTC. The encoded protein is CASSPRTSGQFF.